This T cell receptor beta chain was recorded in a study of blood T cell repertoires in COVID-19. Study-wide background: T cells, B-cell-depleted T cells, or PBMCs supplied cDNA or gDNA.

Libraries were prepared by immunoSEQ multiplex PCR; TCRdb keeps only in-frame clonotypes and omits some of them. Of 200,000 to 250,000 clones in the sample, around 89% were seen once. V dropped 2 bases and J dropped 5 bases, with 13 bases sitting between them. Germline-derived CDR1 and CDR2 are MGHRA and YSYEKL. The CDR3 contains 15 residues. The sample consisted of peripheral blood. The TCR sequence derives from a man aged 70-80 years with acute or convalescent COVID-19. This rearrangement joins TRBV4-1 to TRBJ1-5; D is perhaps TRBD1 (5 bases). CDR3 coding DNA: TGCGCCAGCAGCCAACAACAGGTTCGGTATCAGCCCCAGCATTTT. This encodes CASSQQQVRYQPQHF.